This TCR beta chain comes out of a study of graft-versus-host responses after intestinal transplantation (dated by TCRdb to the early 2020s). Regarding the research as a whole: Recipients received multivisceral, liver-intestinal, or isolated intestinal transplants. Every recipient was given anti-thymocyte globulin induction, then maintenance tacrolimus and steroids for about three years. Graft-versus-host and host-versus-graft alloreactive T cell clones were tracked in the graft, circulation and bone marrow after intestinal transplantation using bulk TCR-beta CDR3 sequencing. Alloreactive clones were identified by sequencing pre-transplant mixed lymphocyte reaction products and comparing them with unstimulated pre-transplant donor and recipient T cells. Of the roughly 23 intestinal transplant recipients enrolled in the cohort, one of whom was a retransplant, 3 patients without pretransplant specimens were excluded. Donor T cell macrochimerism was defined as a peak of at least 4% donor T cells among recipient peripheral blood mononuclear cells. Rather than being sequenced by the commercial service, samples from a few later patients were sequenced in-house on an Illumina MiSeq and processed with MiXCR. Points the paper makes about the study in general: GvH clones were detected in recipient bone marrow, and some of these GvH clones were observed earlier in ileal mucosa or blood, consistent with an intestinal mucosal origin. Patients with donor T cell macrochimerism had high GvH to HvG T cell clonal ratios in their allografts. Early after transplant, declines in HvG clones were associated with peak levels of circulating GvH clones. The conclusions were limited by the relatively low number and heterogeneity of the intestinal transplant patients.

With respect to this clone: Base qualities are not provided; no much larger clone lies one nucleotide away.

The time point tag for this specimen amounts to: cells obtained before transplantation from donor or recipient. In mixed lymphocyte reactions, about 200,000 CFSE-labeled pre-transplant responders were plated with about 200,000 irradiated violet-dye-labeled stimulators and cultured for over five days. After the mixed lymphocyte reaction, proliferating CD3+CD4+CFSE-low and CD3+CD8+CFSE-low responder cells were FACS-sorted on a BD Influx sorter. The CDR1 and CDR2 encoded by the germline V gene are MDHEN and SYDVKM. The CDR3 measures 15 amino acids from cysteine to phenylalanine. Only the CDR3 portion is preserved as DNA: 45 bases, with reading frame beginning at the first base. V and J lose 5 bases and 0 bases, and a span of 10 bases separates them. The library was made by the immunoSEQ multiplex PCR assay. In most patients, genomic DNA was isolated using the Qiagen DNeasy Blood and Tissue Kit and sent frozen to Adaptive Biotechnologies for TCR sequencing. High-throughput TCR-beta CDR3 sequencing of genomic DNA from most patients was performed by Adaptive Biotechnologies. The published analysis was carried out like this. TCR sequencing data for more than 15 patients were retrieved from Adaptive's ImmunoSEQ software; a few other patients were processed with MiXCR and VDJtools. To correct CD4 versus CD8 sorting errors, sequences present in both subsets at a frequency ratio below 5:1 were removed. CDR3 nucleotide sequences shared between donor and recipient were removed because their origin could not be assigned. Alloreactive clones required at least 2-fold expansion over unstimulated cells and minimum CFSE-low frequency of 0.002% (template counts) or 0.001% (read counts). A clone was considered mappable if detected in the sequenced pre-transplant spleen, lymph node, or MLR CFSE-low populations of the donor or recipient. The cumulative frequency of alloreactive clones was calculated as a percentage of all sequences, weighted by copy number. Drawn from immuneACCESS, this table holds only the in-frame rearrangements with V and J called that TCRdb kept. Clones are partly lost; checked studies trace under half to an unresolved V gene and leave the rest unexplained. V, J and clone size reflect that table, while D and trimming were determined from the DNA. The table for this sample lists roughly 6,500 clones; 20% to 25% of them were counted only once. The ten largest clones represent 3.5% to 4.5% of the sample.

Rearrangement joined TRBV28 to TRBJ1-4; the D segment cannot be called with confidence. The source is a human patient who was an organ donor for intestinal transplantation. The sequences come from alloreactive CD4+ T cells from a mixed lymphocyte reaction culture, collected before transplantation. Per the publication, the cell subset or site label means: CFSE-low proliferating T cells sorted from roughly 6-day pre-transplant mixed lymphocyte reaction (GvH or HvG direction). The DNA sequence is given as TGTGCCAGCAGTCCGGACGTTGCAACTAATGAAAAACTGTTTTTT. This translates into CASSPDVATNEKLFF. Full variable domain (CDR3 extended with the reference TRBV28 and TRBJ1-4 proteins): DVKVTQSSRYLVKRTGEKVFLECVQDMDHENMFWYRQDPGLGLRLIYFSYDVKMKEKGDIPEGYSVSREKKERFSLILESASTNQTSMYLCASSPDVATNEKLFFGSGTQLSVL.